The sequence of this TCR beta chain was determined in a study of graft-versus-host responses after intestinal transplantation listed by TCRdb under 2021. Background on the whole study: The transplants that recipients received were multivisceral, liver-intestinal, or isolated intestinal. After intestinal transplantation, graft-versus-host and host-versus-graft alloreactive T cell clones in the graft, circulation and bone marrow were tracked using bulk TCR-beta CDR3 sequencing. A peak of at least 4% donor T cells among recipient peripheral blood mononuclear cells was the definition used for donor T cell macrochimerism. The cohort enrolled 20 to 30 intestinal transplant recipients including one retransplant, and a few patients lacking pretransplant specimens were excluded. To identify alloreactive clones, pre-transplant mixed lymphocyte reaction products were sequenced and then compared with unstimulated pre-transplant donor and recipient T cells. Rather than going through the commercial service, samples from a few later patients were sequenced in-house on an Illumina MiSeq and processed with MiXCR. Every recipient was given anti-thymocyte globulin induction, then maintenance tacrolimus and steroids for about three years. The full study reports these points: The relatively low number and heterogeneity of intestinal transplant patients limited the conclusions. Early after transplant, peak levels of circulating GvH clones were found to be associated with declines in HvG clones. Patients with donor T cell macrochimerism had high GvH to HvG T cell clonal ratios in their allografts. GvH clones were detected in recipient bone marrow, and some appeared earlier in ileal mucosa or blood, consistent with an intestinal mucosal origin.

The germline V gene gives CDR1 as WSHSY and CDR2 as SAAADI. V is reduced by 3 bases and J by 4 bases, leaving a spacing of 4 bases between them. From its cysteine to its phenylalanine, the CDR3 spans 12 amino acids. Only the CDR3 DNA stays, 36 bases, in frame from base 1. Blood samples were collected up to 4 times in the first month after transplant and then at least monthly when available. Preparation of the library involved the immunoSEQ multiplex PCR assay. For most patients, genomic DNA was subjected to high-throughput TCR-beta CDR3 sequencing by Adaptive Biotechnologies. The study's own analysis went as follows. Adaptive's ImmunoSEQ software supplied the TCR sequencing data for under 20 patients, while MiXCR and VDJtools were used to process a few other patients. CDR3 nucleotide sequences shared by donor and recipient were removed because the origin of these sequences could not be assigned. To count as alloreactive, a clone needed at least 2-fold expansion over unstimulated cells and a minimum CFSE-low frequency of 0.002% (template counts) or 0.001% (read counts). Mappable clones were those detected in sequenced pre-transplant spleen, lymph node, or MLR CFSE-low populations of the donor or recipient. The cumulative frequency of alloreactive clones was calculated as a percentage of all sequences, weighted by copy number. What TCRdb holds here is the immuneACCESS table cut down to in-frame rearrangements. Part of the clones is not present; checked against another copy, under half of the missing clones reflect an unresolved V gene, and the others are unexplained. For V, J and clone size, that table is used; D and trimming come from the DNA. The sample yields about 97,000 clones; 75% to 95% were counted once. 15% to 20% of the sample is held by the ten biggest clonotypes.

Turning to this clone: No cognate antigen has been identified for it. No much larger clone exists at a distance of one base, and base qualities are not known.

The TCR originated in a human patient who received an intestinal transplant, so some T cells may come from the graft donor. Rearrangement joined TRBV10-2 to TRBJ1-5, with no D gene named confidently. Sequenced here: PBMCs, sampled 450 to 480 days after intestinal transplant. The CDR3 region: CASSEGNQPQHF. The DNA sequence is given as TGCGCCAGCAGTGAAGGTAATCAGCCCCAGCATTTT.